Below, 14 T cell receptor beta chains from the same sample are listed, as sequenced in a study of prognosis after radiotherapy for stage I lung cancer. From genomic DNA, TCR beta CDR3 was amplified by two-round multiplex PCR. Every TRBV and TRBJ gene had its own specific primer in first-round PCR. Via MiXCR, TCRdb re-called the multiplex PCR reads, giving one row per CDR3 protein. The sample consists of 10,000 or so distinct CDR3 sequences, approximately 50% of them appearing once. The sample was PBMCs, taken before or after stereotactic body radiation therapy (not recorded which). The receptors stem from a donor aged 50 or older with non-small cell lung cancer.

Written as DNA, the CDR3 is TGTGCCAGTAGTATACAGGGGGCTGGCACCGGGGAGCTGTTTTTT. Protein product: CASSIQGAGTGELFF. This chain connects TRBV19 to TRBJ2-2; TRBD1 matches 8 bases. CDR1 and CDR2 from the germline V gene are LNHDA and SQIVND (reference sequence). V gave up 2 bases and J gave up 4 bases; unmatched junction bases: 3. The CDR3 consists of 15 residues.

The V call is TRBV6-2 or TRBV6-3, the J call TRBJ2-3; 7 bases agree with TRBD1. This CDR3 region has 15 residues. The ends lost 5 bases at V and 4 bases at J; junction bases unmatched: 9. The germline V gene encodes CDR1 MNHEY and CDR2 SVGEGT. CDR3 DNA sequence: TGTGCCAGCAGTAGGGACAGAGGAAGAGCAGATACGCAGTATTTT. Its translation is CASSRDRGRADTQYF.

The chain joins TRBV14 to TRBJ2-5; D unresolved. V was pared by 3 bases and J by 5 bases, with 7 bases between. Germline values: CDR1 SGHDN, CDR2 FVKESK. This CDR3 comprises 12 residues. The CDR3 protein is CASSHIGETQYF. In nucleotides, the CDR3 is TGTGCCAGCAGCCATATTGGGGAGACCCAGTACTTC.

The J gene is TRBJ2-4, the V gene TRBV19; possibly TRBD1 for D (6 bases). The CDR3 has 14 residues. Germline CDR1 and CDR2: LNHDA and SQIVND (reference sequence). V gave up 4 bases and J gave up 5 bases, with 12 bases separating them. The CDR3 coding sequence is TGTGCCAGTAGTACACAGGGACGCCAAAACATTCAGTACTTC. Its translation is CASSTQGRQNIQYF. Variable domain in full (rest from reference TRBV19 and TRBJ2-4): DGGITQSPKYLFRKEGQNVTLSCEQNLNHDAMYWYRQDPGQGLRLIYYSQIVNDFQKGDIAEGYSVSREKKESFPLTVTSAQKNPTAFYLCASSTQGRQNIQYFGAGTRLSVL.

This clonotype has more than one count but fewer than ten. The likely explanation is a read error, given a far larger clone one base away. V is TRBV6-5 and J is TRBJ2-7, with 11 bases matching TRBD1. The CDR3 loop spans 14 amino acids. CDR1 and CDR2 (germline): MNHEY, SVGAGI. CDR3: CAGRQTGTGGEQYF. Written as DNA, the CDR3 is TGTGCCGGCAGGCAGACCGGGACAGGGGGCGAGCAGTACTTC.

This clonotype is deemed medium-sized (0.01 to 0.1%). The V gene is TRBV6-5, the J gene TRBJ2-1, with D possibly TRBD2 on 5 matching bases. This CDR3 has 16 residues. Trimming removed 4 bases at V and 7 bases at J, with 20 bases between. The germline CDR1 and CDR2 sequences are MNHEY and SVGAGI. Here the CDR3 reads CASSFRVEGVKNEQFF. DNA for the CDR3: TGTGCCAGCAGTTTCCGGGTAGAGGGAGTTAAAAATGAGCAGTTCTTC.

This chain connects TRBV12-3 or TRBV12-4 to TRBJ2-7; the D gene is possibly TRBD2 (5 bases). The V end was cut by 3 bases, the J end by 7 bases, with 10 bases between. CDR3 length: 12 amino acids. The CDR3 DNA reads TGTGCCAGCAGTTTCATCCCGGGAGAGCAGTACTTC. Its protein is CASSFIPGEQYF.

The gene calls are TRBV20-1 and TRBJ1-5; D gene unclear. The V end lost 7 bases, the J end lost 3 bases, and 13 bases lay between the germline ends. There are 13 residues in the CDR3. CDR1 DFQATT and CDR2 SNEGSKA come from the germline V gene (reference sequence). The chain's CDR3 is CSVRLVFNQPQHF. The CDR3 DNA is TGCAGTGTTCGGTTGGTGTTCAATCAGCCCCAGCATTTT.

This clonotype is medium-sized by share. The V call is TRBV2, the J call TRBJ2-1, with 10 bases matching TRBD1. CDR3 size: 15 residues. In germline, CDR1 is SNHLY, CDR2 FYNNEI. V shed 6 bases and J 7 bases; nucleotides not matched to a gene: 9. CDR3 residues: CASRTPGTGENEQFF. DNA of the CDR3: TGTGCCAGCAGGACCCCCGGGACAGGGGAGAATGAGCAGTTCTTC.

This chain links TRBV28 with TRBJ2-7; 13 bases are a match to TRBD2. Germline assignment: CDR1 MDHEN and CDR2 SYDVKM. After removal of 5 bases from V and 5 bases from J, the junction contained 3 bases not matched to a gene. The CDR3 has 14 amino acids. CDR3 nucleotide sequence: TGTGCCAGCAGTACCGGGACTAGCGGGAACGAGCAGTACTTC. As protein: CASSTGTSGNEQYF.

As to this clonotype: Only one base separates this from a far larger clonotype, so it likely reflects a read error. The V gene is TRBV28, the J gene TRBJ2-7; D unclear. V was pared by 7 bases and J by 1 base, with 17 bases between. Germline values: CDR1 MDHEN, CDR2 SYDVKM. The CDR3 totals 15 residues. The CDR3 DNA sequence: TGTGCCAGCAAGTTTACATGGGTAGTATCCTACGAGCAGTACTTC. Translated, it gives CASKFTWVVSYEQYF.

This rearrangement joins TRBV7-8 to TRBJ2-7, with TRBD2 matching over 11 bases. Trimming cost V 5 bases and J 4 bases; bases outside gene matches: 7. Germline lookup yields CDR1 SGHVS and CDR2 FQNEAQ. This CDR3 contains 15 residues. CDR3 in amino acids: CASSPTSGSGYEQYF. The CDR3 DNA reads TGTGCCAGCAGCCCCACTAGCGGGAGTGGGTACGAGCAGTACTTC.

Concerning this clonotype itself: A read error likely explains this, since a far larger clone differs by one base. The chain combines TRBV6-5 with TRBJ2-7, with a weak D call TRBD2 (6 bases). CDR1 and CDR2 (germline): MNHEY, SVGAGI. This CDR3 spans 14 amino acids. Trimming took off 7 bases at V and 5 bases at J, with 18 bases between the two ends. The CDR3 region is CASKSMTGDNEQYF. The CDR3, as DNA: TGTGCCAGCAAATCCATGACGGGAGACAACGAGCAGTACTTC.

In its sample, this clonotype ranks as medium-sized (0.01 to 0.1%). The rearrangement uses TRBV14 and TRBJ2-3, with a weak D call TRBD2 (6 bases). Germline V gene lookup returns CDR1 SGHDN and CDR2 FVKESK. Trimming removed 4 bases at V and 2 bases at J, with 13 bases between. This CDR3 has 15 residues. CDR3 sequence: CASSPVGGDTDTQYF. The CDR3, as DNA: TGTGCCAGCAGCCCCGTGGGGGGTGACACAGATACGCAGTATTTT.